The 25 T cell receptor beta chains below were found in one sample sequenced in a study of early T cells in non-severe SARS-CoV-2 infection. TCRdb ran MiXCR on the 5' RACE reads and lists one entry per CDR3 protein. The repertoire includes around 50,000 distinct CDR3 sequences, 5.5% to 7.5% of them detected once, and just under 4% sits in the top ten. Source material: whole blood. The origin of the receptors is an adult who was a healthcare worker with PCR-confirmed SARS-CoV-2 infection or an uninfected control (not recorded which).

The chain uses TRBV5-1 and TRBJ1-6; D unresolved. The CDR3 loop spans 14 amino acids. V lost 4 bases to trimming and J lost 3 bases, with 8 bases between them. CDR1 SGHRS and CDR2 YFSETQ come from the germline V gene. This CDR3 reads CASSREIYNSPLHF. The DNA for the CDR3 is TGCGCCAGCAGCCGGGAAATCTATAATTCACCCCTCCACTTT.

This clonotype has at least ten counts. V gene TRBV6-6 combines with J gene TRBJ2-7; D is perhaps TRBD1 (6 bases). The germline gives CDR1 MNHNY, CDR2 SVGAGI (reference sequence). This CDR3 has 14 residues. The germline V and J ends were trimmed by 0 bases and 2 bases, with 8 bases remaining between them. The CDR3 DNA follows: TGTGCCAGCAGTTACTCACAGGGAACCTACGAGCAGTACTTC. It is translated as CASSYSQGTYEQYF.

This clonotype was picked up a small number of times. The V gene is TRBV20-1, the J gene TRBJ2-1; 9 positions match TRBD2. The V segment lost 6 bases and the J segment 3 bases; nucleotides outside the gene matches: 9. Looked up from germline, CDR1 is DFQATT and CDR2 is SNEGSKA (reference sequence). This CDR3 is 15 amino acids long. The CDR3 coding sequence is TGCAGTGCAGTCGGGCTAGCGGGGTTCTACAATGAGCAGTTCTTC. Amino acid sequence: CSAVGLAGFYNEQFF.

This clonotype has a count of ten or more. The chain joins TRBV7-9 to TRBJ2-2, with 7 bases lining up with TRBD1. Trimming cost V 5 bases and J 4 bases; bases outside gene matches: 7. CDR3 length: 15 residues. Germline V gene data show CDR1 as SEHNR and CDR2 as FQNEAQ (reference sequence). The CDR3 is CASSDRETATGELFF. DNA of the CDR3: TGTGCCAGCAGCGACAGGGAAACAGCCACCGGGGAGCTGTTTTTT.

The rearrangement links TRBV14 to TRBJ1-6, with 8 positions matching TRBD1. From germline, CDR1 is SGHDN and CDR2 FVKESK. V was clipped by 3 bases and J by 1 base; unmatched bases: 2. This CDR3 is 16 amino acids long. The CDR3 sequence is CASSQRQGSYNSPLHF. CDR3 bases: TGTGCCAGCAGCCAGAGACAGGGGTCCTATAATTCACCCCTCCACTTT.

The rearrangement links TRBV29-1 to TRBJ2-2; TRBD1 is a possible D gene (5 bases). The V end lost 5 bases, the J end lost 5 bases, and 12 bases lay between the germline ends. There are 13 residues in the CDR3. Germline CDR1 reads SQVTM; CDR2 reads ANQGSEA. The chain's CDR3 is CSVSPRGTGELFF. The DNA for the CDR3 is TGCAGCGTTTCCCCAAGGGGAACCGGGGAGCTGTTTTTT.

This clonotype appeared many times. This sequence joins TRBV6-1 and TRBJ2-2, with a tentative D call TRBD1 (5 bases). In germline, CDR1 is MNHNS, CDR2 SASEGT. The CDR3 length is 14 residues. Trimming shortened V by 5 bases and J by 1 base, and 8 bases separated the two germline ends. The DNA for the CDR3 is TGTGCCAGCAGTTGGCAGGGGAACACCGGGGAGCTGTTTTTT. The encoded protein is CASSWQGNTGELFF.

This clonotype was detected only a few times. In nucleotides, the CDR3 is TGCGCCAGCAGCCAAGGGGCCCTGCGGGACAGGGGTTACGAGCAGTACTTC. The encoded protein is CASSQGALRDRGYEQYF. This rearrangement joins TRBV4-1 to TRBJ2-7; 10 positions match TRBD1. CDR3 length equals 17 residues. Losses at the gene ends were 1 base for V and 4 bases for J; bases not matched to a gene: 10. CDR1 and CDR2 (germline): MGHRA, YSYEKL.

The table lists this clonotype with many counts. The chain couples TRBV6-5 to TRBJ1-1; D is unclear. V was cut by 5 bases and J by 0 bases, with 19 bases left in between. The CDR3 is made up of 17 amino acids. Germline lookup yields CDR1 MNHEY and CDR2 SVGAGI. The CDR3 nucleotides read TGTGCCAGCAGTCGACCGGGTCTTCCTTTACTGAACACTGAAGCTTTCTTT. It yields the protein CASSRPGLPLLNTEAFF.

Many counts were recorded for this clonotype. The chain recombines TRBV7-9 with TRBJ1-2; D is possibly TRBD1 (5 bases). The germline V gene has CDR1 SEHNR and CDR2 FQNEAQ (reference sequence). This CDR3 is built from 17 residues. V was shortened by 2 bases and J by 6 bases, with 22 bases between the two germline ends. Here the CDR3 reads CASSLPIIRQPLNGYTF. CDR3 sequence (DNA): TGTGCCAGCAGCTTACCCATCATTAGACAGCCTCTTAATGGCTACACCTTC.

In its sample, this clonotype was seen many times. This rearrangement joins TRBV5-6 to TRBJ2-1; no definite D call. In germline, CDR1 is SGHDT, CDR2 YYEEEE. The V and J ends lost 2 bases and 0 bases respectively, with 9 bases between them. The CDR3 contains 15 residues. CDR3 coding DNA: TGTGCCAGCAGCTTCGGAGTGAGCTCCTACAATGAGCAGTTCTTC. It is translated as CASSFGVSSYNEQFF.

At least ten counts were recorded for this clonotype. V is TRBV20-1 and J is TRBJ2-7; a weak D match, TRBD2 (5 bases). V was clipped by 3 bases and J by 3 bases, with 9 bases between them. The CDR3 runs 12 residues. CDR1 and CDR2 (germline): DFQATT, SNEGSKA (reference sequence). CDR3 in amino acids: CSASYGDYEQYF. The CDR3 DNA follows: TGCAGTGCTAGTTACGGGGACTACGAGCAGTACTTC.

The chain carries TRBV29-1 and TRBJ2-1, with D hard to call. The CDR3 totals 11 residues. Germline CDR1 and CDR2: SQVTM and ANQGSEA. Trimming left V 6 bases short and J 6 bases short, with 9 bases between. In DNA, the CDR3 is TGCAGCGTGCCAGAGTCCAATGAGCAGTTCTTC. This sequence encodes CSVPESNEQFF.

The sample holds many counts of this clonotype. This chain joins TRBV7-9 and TRBJ2-7; a possible D gene is TRBD1 (5 bases). The CDR3 contains 13 residues. Per the germline V gene, CDR1 is SEHNR and CDR2 is FQNEAQ (reference sequence). Trimming took 5 bases from V and 1 from J, leaving 9 bases between them. CDR3 nucleotides: TGTGCCAGCAGCAAACAGGTGTCCTACGAGCAGTACTTC. It specifies CASSKQVSYEQYF.

This clonotype has just a few counts. The chain recombines TRBV7-2 with TRBJ2-5; 10 positions agree with TRBD2. The CDR3 loop spans 16 amino acids. CDR1 is SGHTA and CDR2 is FQGNSA in the germline V gene. V shed 1 base and J 5 bases; nucleotides not matched to a gene: 7. Here the CDR3 DNA reads TGTGCCAGCAGCTTAGAAGTAGCGGGGGGCCCGGAGACCCAGTACTTC. Amino acids: CASSLEVAGGPETQYF.

Details on this clonotype: At one of its ends the junction is not consistent with the germline gene, which may arise from a read error. V usage is TRBV29-1 and J usage is TRBJ1-1; 12 positions agree with TRBD1. The CDR3 is 14 amino acids. Per germline, CDR1 SQVTM and CDR2 ANQGSEA. The CDR3 nucleotides read TGCAGCGTTCGGGACAGGGGGCTAGGGACTGAAGCCTTCTTT. This codes for CSVRDRGLGTEAFF. The whole variable domain, filled in from reference TRBV29-1 and TRBJ1-1, reads SAVISQKPSRDICQRGTSLTIQCQVDSQVTMMFWYRQQPGQSLTLIATANQGSEATYESGFVIDKFPISRPNLTFSTLTVSNMSPEDSSIYLCSVRDRGLGTEAFFGQGTRLTVV.

With respect to this clonotype: This could be a read error, since a much larger clone is one nucleotide away. The rearrangement links TRBV5-1 to TRBJ2-5; D possibly corresponds to TRBD1 (5 bases). CDR3 size: 16 residues. In germline, CDR1 is SGHRS, CDR2 YFSETQ. This CDR3 reads CASSFRAAVLQETQCF. The CDR3 DNA sequence: TGCGCCAGCAGCTTCAGGGCCGCGGTACTCCAAGAGACCCAGTGCTTC.

The chain carries TRBV12-3 or TRBV12-4 and TRBJ2-7, with 9 bases matching TRBD1. The CDR3 consists of 18 residues. V was pared by 5 bases and J by 0 bases, with 14 bases of the junction left unmatched. The CDR3 nucleotides read TGTGCCAGCAGTCCCTCCCTGGGACAGGGCTTCGGCTCCTACGAGCAGTACTTC. Translated: CASSPSLGQGFGSYEQYF.

This clonotype was counted at least ten times. The V and J genes are TRBV10-2 and TRBJ2-4, with D tentatively TRBD1 (6 bases). The CDR3 sequence is 16 residues long. Trimming took 6 bases from V and 0 from J, leaving 15 bases between them. CDR1 WSHSY and CDR2 SAAADI come from the germline V gene. The CDR3 nucleotides are TGCGCCAGCAGGGGTTCTCAGGGGTTAGCCAAAAACATTCAGTACTTC. This codes for CASRGSQGLAKNIQYF.

This clonotype was picked up a small number of times. The chain combines TRBV12-3 or TRBV12-4 with TRBJ2-7, with 8 bases matching TRBD1. CDR3 length equals 15 residues. V shed 6 bases, J shed 6 bases, and the junction held 13 bases outside the gene matches. The CDR3, as DNA: TGTGCCAGCAGCTTGCGGACAGGGAGGAAAGGCGAGCAGTACTTC. Translation gives CASSLRTGRKGEQYF.

The V and J genes are TRBV4-3 and TRBJ1-1, with a weak D call TRBD1 (5 bases). Per germline, CDR1 LGHNA and CDR2 YSLEER. The CDR3 is made up of 19 amino acids. Trimming stripped 0 bases from V and 0 bases from J, with 20 bases between. Written as DNA, the CDR3 is TGCGCCAGCAGCCAAGAACCCCCCGAGGGGAGTGGAGTGAACACTGAAGCTTTCTTT. Protein: CASSQEPPEGSGVNTEAFF.

This clonotype was seen at least ten times. The chain recombines TRBV12-3 or TRBV12-4 with TRBJ2-7; no firm D call. Trimming took 8 bases from V and 5 from J, leaving 13 bases between them. The CDR3 is made up of 12 amino acids. CDR3 nucleotide sequence: TGTGCCAGCCGATACGCCAGGAACGAGCAGTACTTC. Its protein product is CASRYARNEQYF.

This clonotype has a count of ten or more. This sequence joins TRBV10-1 and TRBJ2-3, with 7 bases that match TRBD2. Germline V gives CDR1 WNHNN, CDR2 SYGVQD (reference sequence). The junction had 21 bases not matched to a gene; V was cut back by 2 bases and J by 7 bases. The CDR3 loop spans 19 amino acids. CDR3: CASSETVPWERGLVYTQYF. The CDR3, as DNA: TGCGCCAGCAGTGAGACGGTGCCCTGGGAGCGGGGTCTGGTATATACGCAGTATTTT.

V gene TRBV6-2 or TRBV6-3 combines with J gene TRBJ1-2, with TRBD1 as a possible D gene (5 bases). This CDR3 has 14 residues. Germline lookup yields CDR1 MNHEY and CDR2 SVGEGT. Trimming took 0 bases from V and 11 from J, leaving 16 bases between them. The CDR3 loop reads CASSYSQALRRYTF. CDR3 bases: TGTGCCAGCAGTTACTCACAGGCCCTACGACGATACACCTTC.

Only a few counts were recorded for this clonotype. The rearrangement links TRBV4-3 to TRBJ2-3; D possibly corresponds to TRBD1 (5 bases). Trimming removed 0 bases from V and 2 bases from J, with 15 bases in between. Germline V lookup: CDR1 LGHNA, CDR2 YSLEER. The CDR3 has 17 amino acids. The CDR3 region is CASSQDHRHSFTDTQYF. CDR3 bases: TGCGCCAGCAGCCAAGATCACAGGCATTCCTTCACAGATACGCAGTATTTT.